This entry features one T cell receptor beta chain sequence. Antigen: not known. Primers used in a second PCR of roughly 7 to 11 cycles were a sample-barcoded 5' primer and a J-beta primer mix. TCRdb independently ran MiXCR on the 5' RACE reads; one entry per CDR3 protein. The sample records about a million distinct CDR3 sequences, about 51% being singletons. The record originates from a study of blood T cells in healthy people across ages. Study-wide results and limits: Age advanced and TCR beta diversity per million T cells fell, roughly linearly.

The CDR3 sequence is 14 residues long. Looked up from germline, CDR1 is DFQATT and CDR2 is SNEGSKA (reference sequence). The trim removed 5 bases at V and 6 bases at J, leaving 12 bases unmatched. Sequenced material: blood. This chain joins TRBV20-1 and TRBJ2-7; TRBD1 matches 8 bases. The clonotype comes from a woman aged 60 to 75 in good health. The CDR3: CSAGRDRSYSEQYF. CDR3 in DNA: TGCAGTGCTGGGCGGGACAGGAGTTACTCCGAGCAGTACTTC.